This paragraph reports one T cell receptor beta chain. Its antigen is unknown. This entry comes from a study of shared clonotypes between healthy human individuals. Study summary: Per donor, CD8 memory used one plate, CD8 naive used two, CD4 memory used three and CD4 naive used three. Study-wide results and limits: Among donors, clonotype sharing was expected to be affected by sequencing depth.

The CDR3 spans 14 residues. Germline V gene data show CDR1 as MNHEY and CDR2 as SMNVEV (reference sequence). V shed 3 bases and J shed 3 bases, with 12 bases lying between them. Replicate PCRs from sorted subsets contained roughly 220 ng DNA, which is roughly 30,000 T cell genomes. The protocol was immunoSEQ multiplex PCR, while the TCRdb copy is restricted to in-frame clones and leaves out a portion. The sample contains hundreds of thousands of clones, around four fifths of which appear only once. The sample comprised memory CD4+ T cells sorted from blood. Subset specified: CD45RA-negative fraction. This rearrangement joins TRBV27 to TRBJ2-7; perhaps TRBD1 as D (6 bases). The clonotype comes from a woman aged 25 to 39 in good health. The CDR3 bases are TGTGCCAGCAGTTTTAAAGGGACACACTACGAGCAGTACTTC. It specifies CASSFKGTHYEQYF.